Each of the 23 T cell receptor beta chains below was sequenced from the same sample in a study of blood T cell repertoires in COVID-19. Sequencing was performed with immunoSEQ multiplex PCR; in TCRdb, only in-frame clones are kept and a portion is missing. The profile shows about 180,000 clones, around 85% of them singletons. Sequenced input: peripheral blood. The receptors shown here come from a woman at least 80 years old with acute or convalescent COVID-19.

For the CDR3, the DNA is TGCGCCAGCAGCCAAGGGCCCGGGAGGACCACCTACGAGCAGTACTTC. Its translation: CASSQGPGRTTYEQYF. The V and J genes are TRBV4-1 and TRBJ2-7, with 7 bases that match TRBD2. From germline, CDR1 is MGHRA and CDR2 YSYEKL. The CDR3 spans 16 residues. With V trimmed by 1 base and J by 2 bases, 8 bases remained unmatched.

This chain joins TRBV6-2 or TRBV6-3 and TRBJ1-5, with a tentative D call TRBD1 (5 bases). Trimming removed 5 bases at V and 5 bases at J, with 10 bases between. The CDR3 spans 13 residues. Germline CDR1 MNHEY, CDR2 SVGEGT. DNA for the CDR3: TGTGCCAGCAGTATGCGGGACGATCAGCCCCAGCATTTT. Protein: CASSMRDDQPQHF.

The V call is TRBV9, the J call TRBJ2-3; 13 bases map to TRBD2. The CDR3 is 15 residues long. Germline-derived CDR1 and CDR2 are SGDLS and YYNGEE. With 9 bases clipped from V and 5 bases from J, the junction kept 9 bases outside the gene matches. The CDR3 sequence is CAMPGTSGVVDTQYF. CDR3 sequence (DNA): TGTGCCATGCCAGGGACTAGCGGGGTTGTAGATACGCAGTATTTT.

The chain has TRBV7-9 and TRBJ1-6; 8 bases agree with TRBD1. The CDR3 is 15 amino acids. Germline V CDR1 and CDR2: SEHNR, FQNEAQ (reference sequence). The junction had 8 bases not matched to a gene; V was cut back by 5 bases and J by 8 bases. The chain's CDR3 is CASSPRQGAYSPLHF. CDR3 coding DNA: TGTGCCAGCAGCCCTCGCCAGGGGGCCTATTCACCCCTCCACTTT.

The chain employs TRBV2 and TRBJ1-1; D gene uncertain. The CDR3 is 12 residues long. V was shortened by 6 bases and J by 5 bases, with 10 bases between the two germline ends. Germline V gives CDR1 SNHLY, CDR2 FYNNEI. The CDR3 reads CASRDPRTEAFF. The CDR3 bases are TGTGCCAGCAGAGACCCGAGGACTGAAGCTTTCTTT.

J is TRBJ2-2 and V is TRBV9; 10 bases are shared with TRBD2. CDR1 is SGDLS, CDR2 YYNGEE, per germline. This CDR3 has 16 amino acids. V shed 0 bases, J shed 6 bases, and the junction held 5 bases outside the gene matches. CDR3 in DNA: TGTGCCAGCAGCGTAGAGTGGACTAGCGGCGCCGGGGAGCTGTTTTTT. This sequence encodes CASSVEWTSGAGELFF.

The chain combines TRBV7-2 with TRBJ2-5; TRBD1 aligns across 7 bases. The V and J ends lost 1 base and 6 bases, in that order; junction bases with no gene match: 8. Germline assignment: CDR1 SGHTA and CDR2 FQGNSA. The CDR3 totals 15 residues. Written as DNA, the CDR3 is TGTGCCAGCAGCTTAGGGCTACAGGGGATGCAGACCCAGTACTTC. Translation gives CASSLGLQGMQTQYF.

This clone has only one observation. The CDR3 nucleotides are TGTGCCAGCAGACCTACAGTTAACACTGAAGCTTTCTTT. Encoded protein: CASRPTVNTEAFF. The V gene is TRBV12-3 or TRBV12-4, the J gene TRBJ1-1; D is uncertain. The V end lost 6 bases, the J end lost 2 bases, and 10 bases lay between the germline ends. The CDR3 is 13 residues long.

This clone was counted once. The chain employs TRBV5-6 and TRBJ2-1, with D perhaps TRBD2 (5 bases). CDR1 SGHDT and CDR2 YYEEEE come from the germline V gene. Trimming stripped 1 base from V and 13 bases from J, with 12 bases between. This CDR3 region has 12 residues. Written as DNA, the CDR3 is TGTGCCAGCAGCTTGAGTGGGAGACCCCAGTTCTTC. It is translated as CASSLSGRPQFF.

This chain uses TRBV11-2 with TRBJ2-1, with 8 bases that match TRBD1. The trim removed 1 base at V and 8 bases at J, leaving 10 bases unmatched. Germline V lookup: CDR1 SGHAT, CDR2 FQNNGV. The CDR3 has 16 amino acids. As DNA, the CDR3 is TGTGCCAGCAGCTTAGTATTCCACAGGGGGTACGATGAGCAGTTCTTC. It translates to CASSLVFHRGYDEQFF.

V is TRBV24-1 and J is TRBJ1-2; 7 nucleotides agree with TRBD1. Germline loops: CDR1 KGHDR, CDR2 SFDVKD. J gave up 7 bases and V 4 bases, and 8 bases lay outside the gene matches. The CDR3 consists of 14 residues. The CDR3 region has the DNA TGTGCCACCAGTGACCCCCACAGGGGTGGTGGCTACACCTTC. It yields the protein CATSDPHRGGGYTF.

The chain uses TRBV11-3 and TRBJ2-2, with 8 bases fitting TRBD2. Per germline, CDR1 SGHNT and CDR2 YENEEA. The V segment lost 5 bases and the J segment 1 base; nucleotides outside the gene matches: 6. This CDR3 comprises 16 residues. CDR3 sequence reads: CASSQWLAGNTGELFF. CDR3 in DNA: TGTGCCAGCAGCCAGTGGCTAGCGGGGAACACCGGGGAGCTGTTTTTT.

This clone was counted at least ten times. The V and J genes are TRBV7-9 and TRBJ1-3; no clear D gene. CDR1 and CDR2 from the germline V gene are SEHNR and FQNEAQ (reference sequence). The V and J ends lost 5 bases and 0 bases respectively, with 20 bases between them. This CDR3 is built from 18 residues. CDR3 in amino acids: CASSVGWNMRGSGNTIYF. The DNA for the CDR3 is TGTGCCAGCAGCGTGGGCTGGAATATGCGGGGCTCTGGAAACACCATATATTTT. The full variable domain, in which reference TRBV7-9 and TRBJ1-3 provide the parts outside the CDR3, is DTGVSQNPRHKITKRGQNVTFRCDPISEHNRLYWYRQTLGQGPEFLTYFQNEAQLEKSRLLSDRFSAERPKGSFSTLEIQRTEQGDSAMYLCASSVGWNMRGSGNTIYFGEGSWLTVV.

Details on this clone: Other DNA variants within this sample encode the same CDR3. The chain is built from TRBV30 and TRBJ1-2; D uncertain. Trimming cost V 2 bases and J 0 bases, with 4 bases left between them. CDR3 length: 12 residues. Per germline, CDR1 GTSNPN and CDR2 SVGIG (reference sequence). The CDR3 DNA is TGTGCCTGGAGTCGAGCTAACTATGGCTACACCTTC. It codes for CAWSRANYGYTF.

The chain employs TRBV19 and TRBJ1-1, with 8 bases identical to TRBD1. V was clipped by 8 bases and J by 3 bases; unmatched bases: 8. Germline V CDR1 and CDR2: LNHDA, SQIVND (reference sequence). The CDR3 is made up of 14 amino acids. The CDR3 region is CASARDRTYTEAFF. CDR3 sequence (DNA): TGTGCCAGTGCGCGGGACAGGACTTACACTGAAGCTTTCTTT.

The genes are TRBV10-1 and TRBJ2-2, with TRBD2 identical over 7 bases. The CDR3 runs 15 residues. V lost 4 bases and J lost 2; bases outside the gene matches: 4. CDR1 is WNHNN, CDR2 SYGVQD, per germline (reference sequence). CDR3 residues: CASSVSGGNTGELFF. CDR3 DNA sequence: TGCGCCAGCAGTGTGTCGGGAGGTAACACCGGGGAGCTGTTTTTT.

The V gene is TRBV4-3, the J gene TRBJ2-7; D unclear. Looked up from germline, CDR1 is LGHNA and CDR2 is YSLEER. The CDR3 has 15 residues. The V end lost 0 bases, the J end lost 6 bases, and 15 bases lay between the germline ends. The CDR3 is CASSQDPAASFEQYF. The CDR3 DNA follows: TGCGCCAGCAGCCAAGATCCCGCGGCCTCGTTCGAGCAGTACTTC.

V gene TRBV6-1 combines with J gene TRBJ2-4; 11 bases are shared with TRBD2. V was clipped by 4 bases and J by 8 bases; unmatched bases: 13. CDR3 length: 17 amino acids. The germline CDR1 and CDR2 sequences are MNHNS and SASEGT. CDR3 region: CASSALSGRAGSDIQYF. The CDR3 bases are TGTGCCAGCAGTGCACTTAGCGGGAGGGCCGGATCGGACATTCAGTACTTC.

The genes are TRBV19 and TRBJ1-2; D may be TRBD1 (5 bases). Trimming pared 3 bases from V and 5 bases from J, leaving 16 bases between. CDR3 size: 15 residues. The germline gives CDR1 LNHDA, CDR2 SQIVND (reference sequence). The CDR3 coding sequence is TGTGCCAGTAGTATGGATCCGCCAGGGCCATATGGCTACACCTTC. Encoded protein: CASSMDPPGPYGYTF.

This rearrangement joins TRBV19 to TRBJ2-1, with TRBD1 as a possible D gene (5 bases). The ends were cut back, 3 bases at V and 9 bases at J, with 18 bases in the middle. The germline CDR1 and CDR2 sequences are LNHDA and SQIVND (reference sequence). The CDR3 has 15 amino acids. The CDR3 DNA sequence: TGTGCCAGTAGTATCGCGACAGCCACAGGCGGTGAGCAGTTCTTC. Protein product: CASSIATATGGEQFF.

This clone was seen just once. The CDR3 spells CASSKGAGSSYNSPLHF. The DNA for the CDR3 is TGTGCCAGTAGTAAAGGTGCAGGAAGCTCCTATAATTCACCCCTCCACTTT. This chain joins TRBV19 and TRBJ1-6; D gene unclear. The CDR3 spans 17 residues. The V end was cut by 4 bases, the J end by 0 bases, with 13 bases between. The germline CDR1 and CDR2 sequences are LNHDA and SQIVND (reference sequence).

V and J are TRBV6-5 and TRBJ2-1; D is possibly TRBD2 (5 bases). The germline gives CDR1 MNHEY, CDR2 SVGAGI. There are 15 residues in the CDR3. Trimming removed 6 bases at V and 0 bases at J, with 12 bases between. The CDR3 DNA follows: TGTGCCAGCAGCCGCCTAGGAGGCTCCTACAATGAGCAGTTCTTC. Its translation is CASSRLGGSYNEQFF.

The J gene is TRBJ1-1, the V gene TRBV4-3; D not certain. The CDR3 length is 15 residues. Trimming stripped 0 bases from V and 1 base from J, with 9 bases between. Germline values: CDR1 LGHNA, CDR2 YSLEER. CDR3 region: CASSQDVGANTEAFF. DNA for the CDR3: TGCGCCAGCAGCCAAGATGTGGGAGCGAACACTGAAGCTTTCTTT.